This TCR beta chain was retrieved from a study of graft-versus-host responses after intestinal transplantation. Study at large: Among the recipients, transplants were multivisceral, liver-intestinal, or isolated intestinal. Anti-thymocyte globulin induction, then tacrolimus and steroids for about 3 years, went to all recipients. Points from the study as a whole: The authors found GvH clones in recipient marrow, some appearing first in ileum or blood. Allograft graft-versus-host to host-versus-graft clonal ratios ran high in patients with graft-donor T cell macrochimerism.

Sequenced by immunoSEQ multiplex PCR; TCRdb stores in-frame clones only, minus some. Of almost 55,000 clones in the sample, about 90% were seen once. The germline gives CDR1 SGHRS, CDR2 YFSETQ. The CDR3 consists of 15 residues. With 1 base removed from V and 1 base from J, the gap between germline ends came to 11 bases. Points on this clone: What it binds is unknown.

This chain uses TRBV5-1 with TRBJ1-1; perhaps TRBD1 as D (6 bases). The receptor was derived from a human patient who received an intestinal transplant, so some T cells may come from the graft donor. Here the sequenced sample was PBMCs, taken roughly 660 days after intestinal transplant. For the CDR3, the DNA is TGCGCCAGCAGCTTGCAGGGGAGGGAGAACACTGAAGCTTTCTTT. This translates into CASSLQGRENTEAFF.